One and the same sample provided the 11 T cell receptor beta chains below, sequenced in a study of brain metastases from non-small cell lung cancer. Profiled with immunoSEQ multiplex PCR; TCRdb holds only in-frame clones, not every one. The sample lists approximately 2,500 clones, approximately 82% occurring once. Sequenced: primary lung tumor tissue. The source of these receptors is a donor over 35 with non-small cell lung cancer.

The chain carries TRBV6-2 or TRBV6-3 and TRBJ1-4, with unresolved D. The CDR3 sequence is 14 residues long. The ends were cut back, 3 bases at V and 4 bases at J, with 9 bases in the middle. The germline gives CDR1 MNHEY, CDR2 SVGEGT. Here the CDR3 reads CASSYPQLNEKLFF. The CDR3 nucleotides are TGTGCCAGCAGTTATCCACAGCTTAATGAAAAACTGTTTTTT.

For this clone: Other DNA sequences within the sample encode an identical CDR3. This sequence joins TRBV7-2 and TRBJ1-2; TRBD1 aligns across 10 bases. Germline loops: CDR1 SGHTA, CDR2 FQGNSA. This CDR3 region has 15 residues. Trimming took 5 bases from V and 7 from J; bases not matched to a gene: 10. CDR3 sequence: CASSTEGTGAGGYTF. CDR3 DNA sequence: TGTGCCAGCAGCACGGAGGGGACAGGGGCAGGTGGCTACACCTTC.

V usage is TRBV28 and J usage is TRBJ1-2; TRBD1 is a possible D gene (5 bases). Per the germline V gene, CDR1 is MDHEN and CDR2 is SYDVKM. With 5 bases removed from V and 4 bases from J, the gap between germline ends came to 17 bases. The CDR3 spans 15 residues. For the CDR3, the DNA is TGTGCCAGCAGTCCGATCAGGGCCGGGAGCTATGGCTACACCTTC. Protein sequence: CASSPIRAGSYGYTF.

The J gene is TRBJ2-1, the V gene TRBV27; no reliable D call. From germline, CDR1 is MNHEY and CDR2 SMNVEV (reference sequence). The CDR3 consists of 14 residues. Trimming took off 2 bases at V and 5 bases at J, with 10 bases between the two ends. The CDR3 bases are TGTGCCAGCAGTTTACCCCCATTAAACAATGAGCAGTTCTTC. This gives the protein CASSLPPLNNEQFF.

This clone is a singleton in its sample. The chain joins TRBV5-6 to TRBJ2-5; TRBD2 matches at 9 bases. Germline lookup yields CDR1 SGHDT and CDR2 YYEEEE. V lost 0 bases and J lost 4; bases outside the gene matches: 10. The CDR3 loop spans 17 amino acids. The CDR3 DNA sequence: TGTGCCAGCAGCTTGGCGCTAGCGGGACCCGGGGGAGAGACCCAGTACTTC. Translation gives CASSLALAGPGGETQYF.

The chain has TRBV5-1 and TRBJ2-3; 11 bases map to TRBD2. The CDR3 spans 17 residues. V lost 2 bases and J lost 0; bases outside the gene matches: 5. Germline V CDR1 and CDR2: SGHRS, YFSETQ. CDR3 in amino acids: CASSLFASGRSTDTQYF. For the CDR3, the DNA is TGCGCCAGCAGCTTATTTGCTAGCGGGAGGAGCACAGATACGCAGTATTTT.

The chain recombines TRBV10-2 with TRBJ1-5; D possibly corresponds to TRBD1 (5 bases). V shed 6 bases and J shed 2 bases, with 8 bases lying between them. The CDR3 runs 13 residues. Germline-derived CDR1 and CDR2 are WSHSY and SAAADI. The CDR3 is CASSQGGNQPQHF. The DNA of the CDR3 is TGCGCCAGCAGCCAGGGAGGCAATCAGCCCCAGCATTTT.

V is TRBV7-2 and J is TRBJ2-1; D tentatively reads TRBD1 or TRBD2 (5 bases each). With 4 bases removed from V and 8 bases from J, the gap between germline ends came to 12 bases. Germline CDR1 SGHTA, CDR2 FQGNSA. The CDR3 is 13 amino acids. The CDR3 DNA reads TGTGCCAGCAGCTCCCGAAGGGGAGATGAGCAGTTCTTC. Translated, it gives CASSSRRGDEQFF.

This chain uses TRBV4-1 with TRBJ2-7; D is perhaps TRBD2 (5 bases). The CDR3 is made up of 14 amino acids. The germline gives CDR1 MGHRA, CDR2 YSYEKL. V lost 4 bases and J 6 bases, leaving 16 bases between the germline ends. The CDR3 DNA reads TGCGCCAGCAGCCCCGGGCGGGCGATGGGCGAGCAGTACTTC. It is translated as CASSPGRAMGEQYF.

This chain joins TRBV28 and TRBJ2-3, with D unclear. The CDR3 runs to 12 residues. The germline V gene encodes CDR1 MDHEN and CDR2 SYDVKM. Trimming took 5 bases from V and 7 from J, leaving 10 bases between them. CDR3 sequence reads: CASSPRGHTQYF. The DNA of the CDR3 is TGTGCCAGCAGTCCCAGAGGCCATACGCAGTATTTT.

V usage is TRBV3-1 (or the pseudogene TRBV3-2) and J usage is TRBJ1-1; D call uncertain. The CDR3 has 12 residues. Germline CDR1 and CDR2: LGHDT and YNNKEL (reference sequence). Trimming removed 1 base from V and 7 bases from J, with 7 bases in between. CDR3 DNA sequence: TGTGCCAGCAGCCAAGGGGGAGGTGAAGCTTTCTTT. Translation: CASSQGGGEAFF.